This T cell receptor (beta chain) was identified in a study of a mutant IDH1 vaccine in newly diagnosed glioma. The wider study: Commencement of vaccination occurred 4-6 weeks following radiotherapy alone, or concurrently with temozolomide cycles. The treated group averaged 40.4 years old and was around 62% male, about 40% female. Study-level findings and limits: Overall, about 93% of patients had vaccine-induced immune responses.

This clone was found a few times. Its specificity is not known. Here immunoSEQ multiplex PCR was the method, and the copy in TCRdb shows in-frame clones only, minus some. Found here are under 35,000 clones, about three quarters of them singletons; the top ten hold around 6.9%. Per the germline V gene, CDR1 is LNHDA and CDR2 is SQIVND (reference sequence). This CDR3 region has 14 residues. V lost 5 bases and J lost 5, with 13 bases in between. Indicated time point: week 35, safety follow-up. Mutant IDH1 20-mer peptide, at 300 ug, made up each vaccine dose, with topical imiquimod. Sequencing was performed on PBMCs, taken from a glioma patient whose treatment included an IDH1 peptide vaccine. The chain uses TRBV19 and TRBJ1-5; D remains unclear. This receptor was obtained from a man aged 50 to 59 with glioma. The CDR3 DNA follows: TGTGCCAGTAGTCCGAGGCCCGACTATCAGCCCCAGCATTTT. It encodes CASSPRPDYQPQHF.